This TCR beta chain stems from a study of shared clonotypes between healthy human individuals. Study-wide context: Researchers drew samples from two women and a few men aged 18 to 49.

V gave up 9 bases and J gave up 0 bases, with 12 bases separating them. The CDR3 consists of 14 residues. Germline CDR1 reads MNHEY; CDR2 reads SMNVEV (reference sequence). Profiling relied on immunoSEQ multiplex PCR, and the TCRdb table lists in-frame clones only, not all of them. In the table there are 500,000 or so clones, roughly 95% of which are singletons. This clone was counted once. V gene TRBV27 combines with J gene TRBJ2-1, with TRBD2 as a possible D gene (6 bases). The clonotype originates from a woman aged 25 to 39 in good health. The sequencing input was naive CD4+ T cells sorted from blood. The sample's subset: CD45RA+ positively selected. In DNA, the CDR3 is TGTGCCAGTTCGGAGGGGAGCTCCTACAATGAGCAGTTCTTC. Translating gives CASSEGSSYNEQFF.